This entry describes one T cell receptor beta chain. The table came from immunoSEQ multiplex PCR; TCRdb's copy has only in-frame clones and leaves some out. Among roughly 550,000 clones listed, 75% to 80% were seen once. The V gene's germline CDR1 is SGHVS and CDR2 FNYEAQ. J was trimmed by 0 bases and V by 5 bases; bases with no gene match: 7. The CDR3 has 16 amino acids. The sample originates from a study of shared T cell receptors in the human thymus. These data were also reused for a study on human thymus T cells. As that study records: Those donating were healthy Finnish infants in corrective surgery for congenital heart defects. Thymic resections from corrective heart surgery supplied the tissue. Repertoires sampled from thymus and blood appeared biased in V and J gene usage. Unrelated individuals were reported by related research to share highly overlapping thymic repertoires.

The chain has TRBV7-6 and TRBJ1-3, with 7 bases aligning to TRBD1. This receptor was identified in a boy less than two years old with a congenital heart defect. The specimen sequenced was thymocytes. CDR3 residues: CASSPEQGTSGNTIYF. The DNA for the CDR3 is TGTGCCAGCAGCCCCGAACAGGGGACCTCTGGAAACACCATATATTTT. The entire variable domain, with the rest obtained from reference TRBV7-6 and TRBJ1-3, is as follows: GAGVSQSPRYKVTKRGQDVALRCDPISGHVSLYWYRQALGQGPEFLTYFNYEAQQDKSGLPNDRFSAERPEGSISTLTIQRTEQRDSAMYRCASSPEQGTSGNTIYFGEGSWLTVV.